A single sample is the source of the 23 T cell receptor beta chains below, sequenced in a study of shared clonotypes between healthy human individuals. Assay: immunoSEQ multiplex PCR; the TCRdb copy retains only in-frame clones and omits some. In the table there are about 2 million clones, just under 95% of which are singletons. CD8 cells classed as naive were CD45RO-negative and positively selected for CCR7, excluding terminally differentiated effector memory CD45RA+ cells. The specimen sequenced was naive CD8+ T cells sorted from blood. The receptors stem from a man aged 18 to 29 in good health.

The chain has TRBV9 and TRBJ1-6; D is perhaps TRBD1 (6 bases). The V and J ends lost 1 base and 8 bases respectively, with 13 bases between them. Germline CDR1 is SGDLS and CDR2 is YYNGEE. There are 15 residues in the CDR3. The CDR3 loop is CASSVSGTRDSPLHF. In nucleotides, the CDR3 is TGTGCCAGCAGCGTATCAGGGACAAGGGATTCACCCCTCCACTTT.

The V call is TRBV28, the J call TRBJ2-2, with 14 nucleotides matching TRBD2. CDR3 size: 17 residues. Germline lookup yields CDR1 MDHEN and CDR2 SYDVKM. J lost 6 bases, V lost 5 bases, and 8 bases had no gene match. CDR3 nucleotides: TGTGCCAGCAGTCCCTGGACTAGCGGGGGGCCCGCCGGGGAGCTGTTTTTT. Amino acid sequence: CASSPWTSGGPAGELFF.

The rearrangement uses TRBV6-6 and TRBJ2-7; 7 positions agree with TRBD1. V lost 5 bases and J lost 4; bases outside the gene matches: 8. The CDR3 length is 14 residues. Per the germline V gene, CDR1 is MNHNY and CDR2 is SVGAGI (reference sequence). The DNA for the CDR3 is TGTGCCAGCAGTCTCGGACAGGCAACATACGAGCAGTACTTC. Translated, it gives CASSLGQATYEQYF.

The chain combines TRBV5-4 with TRBJ2-7; TRBD1 matches at 7 bases. V lost 0 bases to trimming and J lost 4 bases; unmatched junction nucleotides: 10. Germline V gene lookup returns CDR1 SGHNT and CDR2 YYREEE (reference sequence). The CDR3 is made up of 16 amino acids. The CDR3 here is CASSLEGQKALYEQYF. CDR3 in DNA: TGTGCCAGCAGCTTGGAGGGACAGAAAGCCCTATACGAGCAGTACTTC.

This chain connects TRBV5-6 to TRBJ2-3; D might be TRBD1 (5 bases). The CDR3 runs to 14 residues. The germline CDR1 and CDR2 sequences are SGHDT and YYEEEE. Trimming took 2 bases from V and 0 from J, leaving 7 bases between them. The CDR3 spells CASSFQGSTDTQYF. CDR3 DNA: TGTGCCAGCAGCTTTCAGGGTAGCACAGATACGCAGTATTTT. Combining the CDR3 with reference TRBV5-6 and TRBJ2-3 gives the whole variable domain DAGVTQSPTHLIKTRGQQVTLRCSPKSGHDTVSWYQQALGQGPQFIFQYYEEEERQRGNFPDRFSGHQFPNYSSELNVNALLLGDSALYLCASSFQGSTDTQYFGPGTRLTVL.

The V and J genes are TRBV6-1 and TRBJ2-7; D may be TRBD1 or TRBD2 (5 bases each). The V end lost 6 bases, the J end lost 7 bases, and 16 bases lay between the germline ends. Germline V gives CDR1 MNHNS, CDR2 SASEGT. CDR3 length: 13 residues. The CDR3 DNA reads TGTGCCAGCAGAGTAACCGGGGCCCAAGAGCAGTACTTC. This sequence encodes CASRVTGAQEQYF.

The chain has TRBV4-2 and TRBJ1-1; unclear D gene. Per the germline V gene, CDR1 is LGHNA and CDR2 is YNFKEQ. This CDR3 spans 13 amino acids. V was cut by 2 bases and J by 3 bases, with 7 bases left in between. The CDR3 DNA reads as TGTGCCAGCAGCCAACGGTCCCACACTGAAGCTTTCTTT. Translation: CASSQRSHTEAFF.

A single count supports this clone. CDR3 DNA sequence: TGCGCCAGCAGCTTTTATAGCGATGGGGCAGATACGCAGTATTTT. This gives the protein CASSFYSDGADTQYF. V gene TRBV5-1 combines with J gene TRBJ2-3, with D perhaps TRBD2 (5 bases). The germline gives CDR1 SGHRS, CDR2 YFSETQ. The V end was cut by 2 bases, the J end by 4 bases, with 14 bases between. The CDR3 extends over 15 amino acids.

The rearrangement uses TRBV15 and TRBJ2-1; 7 nucleotides align to TRBD2. The V gene's germline CDR1 is LNHNV and CDR2 YYDKDF (reference sequence). The CDR3 covers 17 residues. The V gene end was trimmed by 4 bases and the J gene end by 0 bases; junction bases not matched to a gene: 9. CDR3 amino acids: CATSISGSLSSYNEQFF. CDR3 bases: TGTGCCACCAGCATTAGCGGGTCCTTAAGCTCCTACAATGAGCAGTTCTTC.

This clone was observed once. Other DNA sequences from this sample encode an identical CDR3 as well. This chain links TRBV2 with TRBJ2-5; TRBD1 might be the D (6 bases). Germline V gene data show CDR1 as SNHLY and CDR2 as FYNNEI. CDR3 length equals 13 residues. Trimming shortened V by 1 base and J by 3 bases, and 6 bases separated the two germline ends. The CDR3: CASSEGTEETQYF. CDR3 coding DNA: TGTGCCAGCAGTGAAGGGACAGAAGAGACCCAGTACTTC.

This clone appeared once. The rearrangement links TRBV4-3 to TRBJ2-7; D may match TRBD1 or TRBD2 (5 bases each). The germline V gene encodes CDR1 LGHNA and CDR2 YSLEER. Trimming left V 4 bases short and J 3 bases short, with 16 bases between. The CDR3 extends over 15 amino acids. The CDR3 sequence is CASSPSGTGNYEQYF. In nucleotides, the CDR3 is TGCGCCAGCAGCCCCTCCGGGACCGGTAACTACGAGCAGTACTTC.

This chain connects TRBV9 to TRBJ1-1; D may be TRBD1 (6 bases). The V gene's germline CDR1 is SGDLS and CDR2 YYNGEE. V was shortened by 0 bases and J by 12 bases, with 15 bases between the two germline ends. The CDR3 spans 13 residues. Written as DNA, the CDR3 is TGTGCCAGCAGCGTAGTATCCCAGGGGAGAACTTTCTTT. This translates into CASSVVSQGRTFF.

This clone has only one observation. V is TRBV7-6 and J is TRBJ2-7; 7 nucleotides match TRBD1. The CDR3 contains 15 residues. J gave up 2 bases and V 5 bases, and 9 bases lay outside the gene matches. Germline assignment: CDR1 SGHVS and CDR2 FNYEAQ. The CDR3 sequence: CASSAQGGGTYEQYF. The CDR3, as DNA: TGTGCCAGCAGCGCACAAGGGGGCGGAACCTACGAGCAGTACTTC.

The gene calls are TRBV28 and TRBJ1-5, with D unclear. The CDR3 sequence is 14 residues long. Deletions cut 2 bases from V and 3 bases from J, with 8 bases between. Germline assignment: CDR1 MDHEN and CDR2 SYDVKM. As DNA, the CDR3 is TGTGCCAGCAGTTTAGAGAGGGCCAATCAGCCCCAGCATTTT. Protein: CASSLERANQPQHF.

The rearrangement uses TRBV2 and TRBJ2-2, with a weak D call TRBD2 (5 bases). V shed 0 bases and J shed 2 bases, with 10 bases lying between them. The germline V gene has CDR1 SNHLY and CDR2 FYNNEI. This CDR3 contains 16 residues. CDR3 in amino acids: CASSEAWTSNTGELFF. The CDR3 bases are TGTGCCAGCAGTGAAGCCTGGACTTCCAACACCGGGGAGCTGTTTTTT.

This chain links TRBV25-1 with TRBJ2-1, with a possible D match to TRBD2 (6 bases). CDR1 MGHDK and CDR2 SYGVNS come from the germline V gene. V lost 1 base, J lost 6 bases, and 16 bases lay in between. The CDR3 has 16 residues. The CDR3 loop is CASSESGLFGGNEQFF. In nucleotides, the CDR3 is TGTGCCAGCAGTGAATCCGGGTTATTCGGGGGCAATGAGCAGTTCTTC.

The chain has TRBV27 and TRBJ2-1; 9 positions match TRBD2. Germline V gene sequence: CDR1 MNHEY, CDR2 SMNVEV (reference sequence). The CDR3 runs 16 residues. The J segment lost 8 bases and the V segment lost 4 bases, leaving 12 bases of the junction unmatched. CDR3 nucleotide sequence: TGTGCCAGCAGTTCTCCTCGGGGTAGCGGGAGCTATGAGCAGTTCTTC. This translates into CASSSPRGSGSYEQFF.

The V and J genes are TRBV6-5 and TRBJ2-1; the D gene could be TRBD1 or TRBD2 (5 bases each). The CDR3 contains 15 residues. Germline V gene lookup returns CDR1 MNHEY and CDR2 SVGAGI. Deletions cut 6 bases from V and 3 bases from J, with 15 bases between. The CDR3 DNA reads as TGTGCCAGCAGCCTCAGGGAAGGAGGCTACAATGAGCAGTTCTTC. Translation gives CASSLREGGYNEQFF.

The chain joins TRBV29-1 to TRBJ2-7; possible D gene TRBD1, 5 bases. Germline-derived CDR1 and CDR2 are SQVTM and ANQGSEA. The CDR3 has 10 residues. V lost 2 bases to trimming and J lost 7 bases, with 6 bases between them. CDR3 nucleotides: TGCAGCGTTGAAAGGGGAGAGCAGTACTTC. Translation gives CSVERGEQYF.

The genes are TRBV7-8 and TRBJ2-3; D remains ambiguous. The CDR3 is 13 residues long. Trimming pared 3 bases from V and 2 bases from J, leaving 6 bases between. The V gene's germline CDR1 is SGHVS and CDR2 FQNEAQ. Here the CDR3 DNA reads TGTGCCAGCAGCTTCGGCAACACAGATACGCAGTATTTT. The encoded protein is CASSFGNTDTQYF.

This clone was seen only once. V and J are TRBV4-3 and TRBJ2-7; TRBD1 agrees at 8 bases. This CDR3 is 14 amino acids long. After removal of 5 bases from V and 2 bases from J, the junction contained 5 bases not matched to a gene. CDR1 LGHNA and CDR2 YSLEER come from the germline V gene. The CDR3: CASSAGTGPYEQYF. Written as DNA, the CDR3 is TGCGCCAGCAGCGCCGGGACAGGCCCCTACGAGCAGTACTTC.

This chain links TRBV7-2 with TRBJ2-1, with 8 bases fitting TRBD2. Trimming at V came to 4 bases and at J to 0 bases, leaving 5 bases not matched to a gene. CDR1 is SGHTA, CDR2 FQGNSA, per germline. The CDR3 sequence is 16 residues long. The DNA for the CDR3 is TGTGCCAGCAGCTCCATAGCGGGATTCTCCTACAATGAGCAGTTCTTC. Translation: CASSSIAGFSYNEQFF. Looking up the rest from reference TRBV7-2 and TRBJ2-1 gives the full variable domain: GAGVSQSPSNKVTEKGKDVELRCDPISGHTALYWYRQSLGQGLEFLIYFQGNSAPDKSGLPSDRFSAERTGGSVSTLTIQRTQQEDSAVYLCASSSIAGFSYNEQFFGPGTRLTVL.

For this clone: An end of the junction differs from the germline gene, which may be a read error. This chain links TRBV30 with TRBJ1-6, with D unclear. The CDR3 totals 10 residues. The V gene's germline CDR1 is GTSNPN and CDR2 SVGIG (reference sequence). The CDR3 region has the DNA TGTGCCTGGATGCCGGTGACCTTCATCTTT. Translation: CAWMPVTFIF.